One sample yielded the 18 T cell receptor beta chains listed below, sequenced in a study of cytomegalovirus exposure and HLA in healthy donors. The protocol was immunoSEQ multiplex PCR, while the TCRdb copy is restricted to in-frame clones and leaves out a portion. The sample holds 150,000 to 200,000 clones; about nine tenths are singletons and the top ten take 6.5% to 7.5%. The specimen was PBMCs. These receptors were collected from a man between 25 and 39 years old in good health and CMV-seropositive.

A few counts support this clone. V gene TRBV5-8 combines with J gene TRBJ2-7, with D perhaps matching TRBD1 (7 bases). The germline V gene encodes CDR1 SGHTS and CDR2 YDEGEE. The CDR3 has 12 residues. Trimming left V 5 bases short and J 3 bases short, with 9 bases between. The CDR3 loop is CASRQGGYEQYF. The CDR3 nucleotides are TGTGCCAGCAGGCAGGGGGGCTACGAGCAGTACTTC.

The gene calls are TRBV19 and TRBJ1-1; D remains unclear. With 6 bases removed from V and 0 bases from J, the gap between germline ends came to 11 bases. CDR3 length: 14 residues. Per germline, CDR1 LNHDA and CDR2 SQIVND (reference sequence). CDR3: CASRSAPMNTEAFF. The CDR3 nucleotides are TGTGCCAGTAGATCCGCGCCCATGAACACTGAAGCTTTCTTT.

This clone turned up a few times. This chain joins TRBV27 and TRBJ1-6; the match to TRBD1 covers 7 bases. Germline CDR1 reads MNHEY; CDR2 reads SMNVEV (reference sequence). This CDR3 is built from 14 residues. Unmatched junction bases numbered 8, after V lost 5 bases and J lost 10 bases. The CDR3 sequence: CASSATGFVSPLHF. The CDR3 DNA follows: TGTGCCAGCAGTGCGACAGGGTTTGTATCACCCCTCCACTTT.

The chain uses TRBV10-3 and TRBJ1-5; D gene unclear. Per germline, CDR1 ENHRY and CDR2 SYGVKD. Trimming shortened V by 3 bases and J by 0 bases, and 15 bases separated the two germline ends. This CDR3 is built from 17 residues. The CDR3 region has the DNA TGTGCCATCAGTGAATATGGCGATGTTTATAGCAATCAGCCCCAGCATTTT. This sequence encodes CAISEYGDVYSNQPQHF.

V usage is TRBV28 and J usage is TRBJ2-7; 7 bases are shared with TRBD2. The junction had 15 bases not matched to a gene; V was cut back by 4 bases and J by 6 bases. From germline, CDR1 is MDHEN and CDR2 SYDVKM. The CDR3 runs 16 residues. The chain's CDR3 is CASSSYRAGETFEQYF. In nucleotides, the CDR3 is TGTGCCAGCAGTTCTTATCGTGCGGGAGAGACCTTCGAGCAGTACTTC.

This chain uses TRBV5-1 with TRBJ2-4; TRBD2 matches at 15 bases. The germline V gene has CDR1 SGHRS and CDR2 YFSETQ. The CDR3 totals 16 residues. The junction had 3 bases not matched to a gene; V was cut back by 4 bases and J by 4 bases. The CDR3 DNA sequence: TGCGCCAGCAGCCCGGGACTAGCGGGAGGTAAAAACATTCAGTACTTC. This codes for CASSPGLAGGKNIQYF.

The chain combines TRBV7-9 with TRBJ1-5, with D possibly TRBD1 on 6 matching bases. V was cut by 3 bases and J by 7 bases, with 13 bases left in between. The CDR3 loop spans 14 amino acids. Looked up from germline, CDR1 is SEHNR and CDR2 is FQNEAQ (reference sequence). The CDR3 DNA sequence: TGTGCCAGCAGCTTGGGGACAACGGGGCAGCCCCAGCATTTT. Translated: CASSLGTTGQPQHF.

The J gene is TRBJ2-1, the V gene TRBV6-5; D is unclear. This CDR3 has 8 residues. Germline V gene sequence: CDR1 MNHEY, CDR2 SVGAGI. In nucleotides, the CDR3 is TGTGCGGAGAATGAGCAGTTCTTC. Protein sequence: CAENEQFF.

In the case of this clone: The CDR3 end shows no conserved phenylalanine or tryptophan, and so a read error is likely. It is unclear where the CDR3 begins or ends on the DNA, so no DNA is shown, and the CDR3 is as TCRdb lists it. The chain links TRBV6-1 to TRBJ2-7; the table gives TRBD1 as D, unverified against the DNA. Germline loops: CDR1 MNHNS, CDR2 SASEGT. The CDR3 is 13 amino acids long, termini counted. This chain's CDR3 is CASSEVGGTGTLI.

The CDR3, as DNA: TGTGCCAGCGGCGACAGACCGTCTAGCTATGGCTACACCTTC. Its protein is CASGDRPSSYGYTF. This chain links TRBV11-1 with TRBJ1-2; perhaps TRBD1 as D (5 bases). The CDR3 runs 14 residues. V was pared by 8 bases and J by 4 bases, with 17 bases between. The germline CDR1 and CDR2 sequences are SGHAT and FQDESV (reference sequence). Full variable domain (remainder filled in from reference TRBV11-1 and TRBJ1-2): EAEVAQSPRYKITEKSQAVAFWCDPISGHATLYWYRQILGQGPELLVQFQDESVVDDSQLPKDRFSAERLKGVDSTLKIQPAELGDSAMYLCASGDRPSSYGYTFGSGTRLTVV.

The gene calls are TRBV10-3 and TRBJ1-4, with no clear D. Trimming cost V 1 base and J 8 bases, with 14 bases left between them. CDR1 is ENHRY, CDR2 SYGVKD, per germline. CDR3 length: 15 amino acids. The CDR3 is CAISEWAADREKLFF. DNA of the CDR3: TGTGCCATCAGTGAGTGGGCAGCCGACCGAGAAAAACTGTTTTTT.

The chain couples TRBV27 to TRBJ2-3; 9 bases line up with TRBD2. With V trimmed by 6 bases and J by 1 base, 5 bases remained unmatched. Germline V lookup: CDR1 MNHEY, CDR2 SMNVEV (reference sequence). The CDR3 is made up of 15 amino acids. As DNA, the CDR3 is TGTGCCAGCAGCTACGGGACTAGCCGCACAGATACGCAGTATTTT. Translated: CASSYGTSRTDTQYF.

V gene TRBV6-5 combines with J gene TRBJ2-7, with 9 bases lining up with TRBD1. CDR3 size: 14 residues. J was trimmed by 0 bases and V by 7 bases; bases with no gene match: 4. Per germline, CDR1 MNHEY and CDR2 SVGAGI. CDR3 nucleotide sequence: TGTGCCAGCAAACAACAGGGGGCCTCCTACGAGCAGTACTTC. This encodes CASKQQGASYEQYF.

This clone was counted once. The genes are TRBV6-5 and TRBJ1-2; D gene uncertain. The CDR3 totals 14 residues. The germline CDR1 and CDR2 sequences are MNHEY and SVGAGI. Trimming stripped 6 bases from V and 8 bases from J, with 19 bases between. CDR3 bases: TGTGCCAGCAGCCCCCAGGCCGATCGCGGCGGCTACACCTTC. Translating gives CASSPQADRGGYTF.

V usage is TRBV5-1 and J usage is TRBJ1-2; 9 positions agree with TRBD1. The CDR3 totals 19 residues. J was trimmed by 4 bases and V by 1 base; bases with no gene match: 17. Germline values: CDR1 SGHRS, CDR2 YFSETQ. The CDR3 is CASSLQPPGQGRLGYGYTF. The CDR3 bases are TGCGCCAGCAGCTTGCAGCCCCCGGGACAGGGAAGACTTGGCTATGGCTACACCTTC.

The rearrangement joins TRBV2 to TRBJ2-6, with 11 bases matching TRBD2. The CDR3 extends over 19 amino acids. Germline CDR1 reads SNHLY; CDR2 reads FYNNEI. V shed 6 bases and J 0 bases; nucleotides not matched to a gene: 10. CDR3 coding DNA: TGTGCCAGCAGCCAAATCCGACTAGCGGGGAACTCTGGGGCCAACGTCCTGACTTTC. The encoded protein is CASSQIRLAGNSGANVLTF.

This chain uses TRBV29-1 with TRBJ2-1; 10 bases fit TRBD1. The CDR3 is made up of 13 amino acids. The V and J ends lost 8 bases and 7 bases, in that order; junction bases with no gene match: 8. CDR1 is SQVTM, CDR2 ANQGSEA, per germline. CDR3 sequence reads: CSTGMDRGNEQFF. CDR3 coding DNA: TGCAGCACCGGGATGGACAGGGGGAATGAGCAGTTCTTC.

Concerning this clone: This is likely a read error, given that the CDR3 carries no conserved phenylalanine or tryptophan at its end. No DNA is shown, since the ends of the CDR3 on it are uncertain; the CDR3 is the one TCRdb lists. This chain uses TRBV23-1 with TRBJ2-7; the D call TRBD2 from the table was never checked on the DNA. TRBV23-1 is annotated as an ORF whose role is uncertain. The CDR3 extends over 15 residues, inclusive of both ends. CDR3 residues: CASSQSETSGGARLL.